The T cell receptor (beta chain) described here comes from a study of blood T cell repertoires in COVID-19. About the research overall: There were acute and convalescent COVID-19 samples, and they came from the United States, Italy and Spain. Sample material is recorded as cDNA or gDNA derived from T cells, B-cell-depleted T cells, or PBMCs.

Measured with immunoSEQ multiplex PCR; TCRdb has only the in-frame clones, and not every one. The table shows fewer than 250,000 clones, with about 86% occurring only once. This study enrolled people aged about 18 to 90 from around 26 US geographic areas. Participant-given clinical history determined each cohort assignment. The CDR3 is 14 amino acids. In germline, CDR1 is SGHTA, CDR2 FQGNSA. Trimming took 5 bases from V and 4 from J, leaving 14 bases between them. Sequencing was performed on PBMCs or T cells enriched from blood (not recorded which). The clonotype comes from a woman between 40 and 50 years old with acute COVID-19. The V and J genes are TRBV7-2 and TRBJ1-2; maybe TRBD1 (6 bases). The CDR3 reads CASSPLKGVYGYTF. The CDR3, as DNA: TGTGCCAGCAGCCCCTTAAAGGGGGTCTATGGCTACACCTTC.